This T cell receptor beta chain was identified during a study of blood T cell repertoires in COVID-19. About the research overall: The United States, Italy and Spain were the sources of the acute and convalescent COVID-19 samples. T cells, B-cell-depleted T cells, or PBMCs provided the cDNA or gDNA that served as material.

The count of this clone is one. The CDR3 is 15 amino acids. Germline V gene sequence: CDR1 MDHEN, CDR2 SYDVKM. Deletions cut 5 bases from V and 4 bases from J, with 17 bases between. Original methodology: Amplification with reference gene primers provided the estimates of nucleated cell counts. Sequenced by immunoSEQ multiplex PCR; TCRdb stores in-frame clones only, minus some. That table furnishes V, J and clone size, whereas the DNA furnished D and trimming. The top ten clones hold under 7% of a sample with 100,000 to 150,000 clones, 85% of them seen once. The sample consisted of peripheral blood. The receptor's source is a man older than 75 with active or convalescent COVID-19. The rearrangement uses TRBV28 and TRBJ1-2; D may be TRBD1 (6 bases). CDR3 sequence: CASSISPGDAYGYTF. CDR3 sequence (DNA): TGTGCCAGCAGTATTTCACCAGGGGACGCCTATGGCTACACCTTC.